The present entry profiles one T cell receptor (beta chain) with its context. This clonotype was found a few times. Which antigen it targets is not known. Being one base from a much bigger clone, this may be a read error. Taken with the paper, the label for treatment or condition translates to: in vitro stimulation with specific CMV peptide epitopes to enrich CMV-specific T cells. Measured from the cysteine to the phenylalanine, the CDR3 is 13 residues long. Just the 39-base CDR3 DNA is kept, in frame starting at base 1. In the germline V gene (reference sequence), CDR1 corresponds to SGHKS and CDR2 to YYEKEE. Trimming at the junction amounts to 1 base on V and 2 bases on J, and the germline ends lie 6 bases apart. This record belongs to a study of T cell repertoires in cytomegalovirus infection (dated by TCRdb to about 2019). Background on the whole study: Alongside well-studied HLA-B-restricted epitopes, the peptide stimulations were aimed at recently identified HLA-C-restricted CMV epitopes, whose presentation resists viral immunomodulation. The HLA type of each donor mattered for the analysis, because public TCR beta signatures pointed to carriage of CMV infection along with the matching HLA type. What the work shows at the level of the full study, not this receptor alone: In the ex vivo response, HLA-C-restricted CMV-specific TCR beta clonotypes were dominant, and in two of eight donors the single most frequent clonotype came from this HLA-C-restricted group. Carriers of CMV infection plus the relevant HLA type were discriminated by the cumulative frequency of public TCR beta family members in the study cohort and in an independent roughly 350-donor cohort.

TCRdb records Illumina HiSeq 1500 as the sequencer. TCRdb redid the processing of the public reads, applying fastp at Q25 and MiXCR, and retained in-frame beta chains. When rows share a CDR3 protein, they turn into one entry using the most common DNA and genes. In this sample the table shows approximately 270,000 distinct CDR3 sequences, around 20% of which occur a single time. Around 20% of the sample is held by the ten biggest clonotypes. This sequence uses TRBV5-5 and TRBJ1-1; the D region possibly corresponds to TRBD1 (5 bases align). The material sequenced was cultured PBMCs, taken from culture after CMV antigen stimulation. This clonotype was obtained from a human donor in good health (CMV status not recorded). Some clones in this sample may be carry-over from other donors' samples. The CDR3 corresponds to CASSLRDNTEAFF. The sequenced DNA is TGTGCCAGCAGCTTGCGGGACAACACTGAAGCTTTCTTT.